The 14 T cell receptor beta chains below all came from one sample that was sequenced in a study of CD8 T cells in ankylosing spondylitis. TCRdb reprocessed the 5' RACE reads with MiXCR, giving one entry per CDR3 protein. The repertoire includes approximately 240,000 distinct CDR3 sequences, about 24% of them detected once, and roughly 0.67% sits in the top ten. The material sequenced was blood, either unsorted or a sorted T cell fraction (not recorded which). The receptors were sampled from a male donor with ankylosing spondylitis or in good health (not recorded which).

Only a few counts were recorded for this clonotype. The rearrangement uses TRBV7-9 and TRBJ2-7; D is possibly TRBD2 (6 bases). Trimming took 1 base from V and 9 from J, leaving 16 bases between them. The CDR3 loop spans 14 amino acids. Germline-derived CDR1 and CDR2 are SEHNR and FQNEAQ (reference sequence). The CDR3 DNA sequence: TGTGCCAGCAGCTTAGGCGGTAAGAGAGCGGGGCAGTACTTC. Translated: CASSLGGKRAGQYF.

This clonotype was seen only a few times. The chain links TRBV6-1 to TRBJ1-3, with no clear D. Trimming took off 7 bases at V and 1 base at J, with 14 bases between the two ends. The CDR3 loop spans 15 amino acids. The V gene's germline CDR1 is MNHNS and CDR2 SASEGT. The CDR3 loop reads CASTPRHRSGNTIYF. In DNA, the CDR3 is TGTGCCAGCACCCCGAGACACCGTTCTGGAAACACCATATATTTT.

This clonotype was found many times. The chain couples TRBV20-1 to TRBJ2-5; TRBD1 might be the D (6 bases). Trimming shortened V by 6 bases and J by 9 bases, and 14 bases separated the two germline ends. CDR3 size: 11 residues. CDR1 DFQATT and CDR2 SNEGSKA come from the germline V gene (reference sequence). The CDR3 bases are TGCAGTGCAATGACAGGTCCGGCCCAGTACTTC. Amino acids: CSAMTGPAQYF.

About this clonotype: Being one base from a much bigger clone, this may be a read error. V and J are TRBV20-1 and TRBJ1-4; D call uncertain. CDR1 is DFQATT and CDR2 is SNEGSKA in the germline V gene (reference sequence). Trimming shortened V by 1 base and J by 5 bases, and 8 bases separated the two germline ends. The CDR3 runs to 13 residues. The CDR3 DNA reads TGCAGTGCTAGAGTTTACGAGAATGAAAAACTGTTTTTT. This gives the protein CSARVYENEKLFF.

This clonotype was seen ten or more times. The chain's CDR3 is CSARVTSGGLYEQYF. Written as DNA, the CDR3 is TGCAGTGCTAGAGTCACTAGCGGGGGCCTTTACGAGCAGTACTTC. The chain uses TRBV20-1 and TRBJ2-7; 11 bases are a match to TRBD2. Looked up from germline, CDR1 is DFQATT and CDR2 is SNEGSKA (reference sequence). The V and J ends lost 1 base and 4 bases, in that order; junction bases with no gene match: 6. The CDR3 spans 15 residues.

The V call is TRBV20-1, the J call TRBJ2-5; TRBD1 matches 8 bases. The CDR3 has 12 amino acids. J gave up 4 bases and V 4 bases, and 2 bases lay outside the gene matches. The germline V gene encodes CDR1 DFQATT and CDR2 SNEGSKA (reference sequence). The CDR3 coding sequence is TGCAGTGCTAACCAGGGGGCAGAGACCCAGTACTTC. Encoded protein: CSANQGAETQYF.

This clonotype was seen ten or more times. V and J are TRBV29-1 and TRBJ2-7; D possibly matches TRBD1 or TRBD2 (5 bases each). The CDR3 loop spans 14 amino acids. Trimming cost V 6 bases and J 0 bases, with 15 bases left between them. Germline V gives CDR1 SQVTM, CDR2 ANQGSEA. The CDR3 protein is CSVGAGTSSYEQYF. In nucleotides, the CDR3 is TGCAGCGTCGGAGCTGGGACCTCCTCCTACGAGCAGTACTTC.

This clonotype was recorded at least ten times. This chain connects TRBV7-2 to TRBJ2-1; D is perhaps TRBD2 (5 bases). Per germline, CDR1 SGHTA and CDR2 FQGNSA. There are 18 residues in the CDR3. Trimming left V 0 bases short and J 5 bases short, with 20 bases between. In nucleotides, the CDR3 is TGTGCCAGCAGCTTAGCTACCCACTGGGAGCCCTTCGACAATGAGCAGTTCTTC. This gives the protein CASSLATHWEPFDNEQFF.

This chain joins TRBV2 and TRBJ1-2, with no clear D. The CDR3 has 14 amino acids. CDR1 SNHLY and CDR2 FYNNEI come from the germline V gene. Trimming stripped 6 bases from V and 1 base from J, with 12 bases between. In DNA, the CDR3 is TGTGCCAGCAGCCCCTCGGACGGTAACTATGGCTACACCTTC. This sequence encodes CASSPSDGNYGYTF.

The V and J genes are TRBV20-1 and TRBJ2-6; tentatively, D is TRBD1 (6 bases). Germline assignment: CDR1 DFQATT and CDR2 SNEGSKA (reference sequence). The germline V and J ends were trimmed by 3 bases and 4 bases, with 10 bases remaining between them. The length of the CDR3 is 14 residues. CDR3 sequence (DNA): TGCAGTGCTAGTCAGGGGACCGGGGCCAACGTCCTGACTTTC. It encodes CSASQGTGANVLTF.

This clonotype was observed at least ten times. CDR3 nucleotide sequence: TGCAGTGCTCGCGGACTAGCGGGTTGGGGGGAGACCCAGTACTTC. Its protein product is CSARGLAGWGETQYF. This chain links TRBV20-1 with TRBJ2-5, with 11 bases fitting TRBD2. CDR1 and CDR2 from the germline V gene are DFQATT and SNEGSKA (reference sequence). V gave up 5 bases and J gave up 5 bases; unmatched junction bases: 10. The CDR3 totals 15 residues.

This clonotype showed up many times. V usage is TRBV6-1 and J usage is TRBJ2-7; unclear D gene. Germline CDR1 reads MNHNS; CDR2 reads SASEGT. The CDR3 sequence is 11 residues long. Trimming removed 6 bases at V and 6 bases at J, with 9 bases between. The CDR3 sequence is CASRDVGEQYF. CDR3 in DNA: TGTGCCAGCAGGGACGTAGGCGAGCAGTACTTC.

This clonotype was counted at least ten times. J is TRBJ1-2 and V is TRBV20-1; tentatively, D is TRBD1 (5 bases). Germline V CDR1 and CDR2: DFQATT, SNEGSKA (reference sequence). Between the trimmed V and J ends, which lost 1 base and 2 bases, there was a span of 11 bases. This CDR3 has 14 amino acids. Here the CDR3 DNA reads TGCAGTGCTAGAGGGGGCCCGGGAAACTATGGCTACACCTTC. Residues: CSARGGPGNYGYTF.

The sample holds many counts of this clonotype. The chain is built from TRBV4-1 and TRBJ1-2, with D tentatively TRBD1 (5 bases). The CDR3 runs 14 residues. The V end lost 1 base, the J end lost 4 bases, and 10 bases lay between the germline ends. Germline CDR1 reads MGHRA; CDR2 reads YSYEKL. CDR3 coding DNA: TGCGCCAGCAGCCAAGTGGCAGGGCCCTATGGCTACACCTTC. It yields the protein CASSQVAGPYGYTF.